Each of the 13 T cell receptor beta chains below was sequenced from the same sample in a study of shared clonotypes between healthy human individuals (dated by TCRdb to the early 2020s). Library method: the immunoSEQ multiplex PCR assay. Sourced from immuneACCESS, this table was stored by TCRdb with only in-frame sequences that have V and J called. A share of the clones is absent; for the studies checked, an unresolved V gene accounts for under half, and the remainder has no known explanation. This sample holds 1.6 million or so clones; around 95% were observed only once. Clones ranked in the top ten supply about 1.2% of the sample. Sequencing input: naive CD4+ T cells sorted from blood. The cell subset or site label corresponds to: CD45RA+ positively selected. These receptor sequences come from a man under 40 in good health.

The chain employs TRBV7-6 and TRBJ2-7, with D possibly matching TRBD2 (6 bases). The V end lost 5 bases, the J end lost 10 bases, and 15 bases lay between the germline ends. This CDR3 contains 12 residues. Germline CDR1 SGHVS, CDR2 FNYEAQ. CDR3 residues: CASSPPTSEQYF. CDR3 sequence (DNA): TGTGCCAGCAGCCCACCGACTAGTGAACAGTACTTC.

The sample holds one count of this clone. This rearrangement joins TRBV7-9 to TRBJ1-3; D remains ambiguous. Germline V gives CDR1 SEHNR, CDR2 FQNEAQ (reference sequence). This CDR3 has 12 residues. V was clipped by 3 bases and J by 4 bases, with 4 bases between them. DNA of the CDR3: TGTGCCAGCAGCTTTTTAGGAAACACCATATATTTT. This sequence encodes CASSFLGNTIYF.

This clone was observed once. The genes are TRBV28 and TRBJ2-7; TRBD1 agrees at 9 bases. This CDR3 has 15 amino acids. Germline lookup yields CDR1 MDHEN and CDR2 SYDVKM. V lost 4 bases, J lost 4 bases, and 8 bases stayed unmatched. CDR3 bases: TGTGCCAGCAGTTCCCCCGGACAGGGGTGGTACGAGCAGTACTTC. Its protein product is CASSSPGQGWYEQYF.

Comment on this clone: The same CDR3 is also encoded by other DNA sequences in this sample. This sequence joins TRBV25-1 and TRBJ2-1; D is unresolved. The germline CDR1 and CDR2 sequences are MGHDK and SYGVNS. The CDR3 length is 12 residues. Trimming cost V 5 bases and J 4 bases, with 6 bases left between them. The CDR3 is CASSQGYNEQFF. CDR3 in DNA: TGTGCCAGCAGTCAAGGTTACAATGAGCAGTTCTTC.

The chain joins TRBV25-1 to TRBJ1-2; 8 nucleotides line up with TRBD1. CDR1 and CDR2 from the germline V gene are MGHDK and SYGVNS. V shed 3 bases, J shed 7 bases, and the junction held 10 bases outside the gene matches. The CDR3 loop spans 15 amino acids. CDR3 in amino acids: CASSDPPHRGSGYTF. CDR3 nucleotides: TGTGCCAGCAGTGACCCACCTCACAGGGGGAGTGGCTACACCTTC.

The chain recombines TRBV2 with TRBJ2-5; TRBD1 aligns across 12 bases. Germline trimming cut 4 bases from V and 2 bases from J; bases unmatched to any gene: 2. The CDR3 consists of 15 residues. CDR1 is SNHLY, CDR2 FYNNEI, per germline. The CDR3 DNA follows: TGTGCCAGCAGTGGGGACAGGGGGCTTCAAGAGACCCAGTACTTC. It encodes CASSGDRGLQETQYF. The full variable domain, its missing parts supplied by reference TRBV2 and TRBJ2-5, is EPEVTQTPSHQVTQMGQEVILRCVPISNHLYFYWYRQILGQKVEFLVSFYNNEISEKSEIFDDQFSVERPDGSNFTLKIRSTKLEDSAMYFCASSGDRGLQETQYFGPGTRLLVL.

V is TRBV29-1 and J is TRBJ2-3; 7 positions agree with TRBD2. The length of the CDR3 is 17 residues. The V and J ends lost 7 bases and 6 bases, in that order; junction bases with no gene match: 22. Germline CDR1 and CDR2: SQVTM and ANQGSEA. CDR3 sequence (DNA): TGCAGCGCATCGTTCGCGATCCCGGGACTACCGGCTGATACGCAGTATTTT. Amino acid sequence: CSASFAIPGLPADTQYF.

This chain links TRBV19 with TRBJ2-3; 16 nucleotides line up with TRBD2. Losses at the gene ends were 7 bases for V and 8 bases for J; bases not matched to a gene: 9. CDR3 size: 16 residues. Germline assignment: CDR1 LNHDA and CDR2 SQIVND (reference sequence). DNA of the CDR3: TGTGCCAGTAATCCGGGACTAGCGGGAGGGCCAGGTACGCAGTATTTT. This encodes CASNPGLAGGPGTQYF.

The chain uses TRBV7-2 and TRBJ2-1, with TRBD1 as a possible D gene (5 bases). Trimming pared 1 base from V and 0 bases from J, leaving 7 bases between. This CDR3 is built from 15 residues. From germline, CDR1 is SGHTA and CDR2 FQGNSA. The CDR3 spells CASSLGQLSYNEQFF. CDR3 DNA: TGTGCCAGCAGCTTAGGACAGCTCTCCTACAATGAGCAGTTCTTC.

The chain couples TRBV5-1 to TRBJ2-3; 9 positions match TRBD2. Unmatched junction bases numbered 7, after V lost 4 bases and J lost 4 bases. Per germline, CDR1 SGHRS and CDR2 YFSETQ. The CDR3 contains 15 residues. As DNA, the CDR3 is TGCGCCAGCAGCGTCGGACTAGCGAAGGCAGATACGCAGTATTTT. Translating gives CASSVGLAKADTQYF.

This sequence joins TRBV5-1 and TRBJ2-3, with D unclear. The V end lost 0 bases, the J end lost 1 base, and 12 bases lay between the germline ends. The CDR3 has 16 residues. Germline CDR1 is SGHRS and CDR2 is YFSETQ. This chain's CDR3 is CASSLATDHRTDTQYF. DNA of the CDR3: TGCGCCAGCAGCTTGGCCACAGACCACCGCACAGATACGCAGTATTTT.

The rearrangement uses TRBV19 and TRBJ2-7, with 9 bases matching TRBD1. This CDR3 is built from 15 residues. Germline trimming cut 3 bases from V and 2 bases from J; bases unmatched to any gene: 5. CDR1 is LNHDA, CDR2 SQIVND, per germline (reference sequence). The CDR3 loop reads CASSMSGQGTYEQYF. The CDR3 region has the DNA TGTGCCAGTAGTATGAGCGGACAGGGGACCTACGAGCAGTACTTC. The full variable domain, in which reference TRBV19 and TRBJ2-7 provide the parts outside the CDR3, is DGGITQSPKYLFRKEGQNVTLSCEQNLNHDAMYWYRQDPGQGLRLIYYSQIVNDFQKGDIAEGYSVSREKKESFPLTVTSAQKNPTAFYLCASSMSGQGTYEQYFGPGTRLTVT.

The J gene is TRBJ2-3, the V gene TRBV5-1; no definite D call. This CDR3 spans 14 amino acids. The V end was cut by 1 base, the J end by 4 bases, with 10 bases between. Germline values: CDR1 SGHRS, CDR2 YFSETQ. Here the CDR3 reads CASSLSSKSDTQYF. CDR3 nucleotide sequence: TGCGCCAGCAGCTTGTCCTCCAAATCAGATACGCAGTATTTT.